What follows is one T cell receptor (beta chain) and its context. The data derive from a study of blood T cell repertoires in COVID-19. Only in-frame clones appear in the TCRdb table, and some are missing; sequencing was by immunoSEQ multiplex PCR. This sample has roughly 280,000 clones, with around 89% found just once. Germline V gene sequence: CDR1 SGHTA, CDR2 FQGNSA. The CDR3 extends over 15 amino acids. Trimming pared 4 bases from V and 0 bases from J, leaving 12 bases between. This TCR came from a woman in her 30s with acute COVID-19. The specimen sequenced was PBMCs or T cells enriched from blood (not recorded which). The chain recombines TRBV7-2 with TRBJ1-1; a weak D match, TRBD1 (5 bases). The CDR3 DNA reads as TGTGCCAGCAGCTCCGTGGGGGGGGTGAACACTGAAGCTTTCTTT. Translation: CASSSVGGVNTEAFF.